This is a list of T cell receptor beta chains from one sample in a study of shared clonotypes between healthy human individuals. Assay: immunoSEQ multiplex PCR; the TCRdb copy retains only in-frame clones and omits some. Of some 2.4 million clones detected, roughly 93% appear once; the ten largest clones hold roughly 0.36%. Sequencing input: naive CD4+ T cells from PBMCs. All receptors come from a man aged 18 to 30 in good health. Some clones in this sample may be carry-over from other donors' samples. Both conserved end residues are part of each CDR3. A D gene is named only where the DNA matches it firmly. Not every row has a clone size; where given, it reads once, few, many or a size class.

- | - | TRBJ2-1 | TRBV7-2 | TGTGCCAGCAGCTTAGTGGCTAGCAAAAATGAGCAGTTCTTC | CASSLVASKNEQFF
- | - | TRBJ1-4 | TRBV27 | TGTGCCAGCAGTTCGTTAGGGAGGGGTGGAAGCATGGCGACTAATGAAAAACTGTTTTTT | CASSSLGRGGSMATNEKLFF
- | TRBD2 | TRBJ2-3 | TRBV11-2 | TGTGCCAGCAGCAAGGGACTAGCCCCAGATACGCAGTATTTT | CASSKGLAPDTQYF
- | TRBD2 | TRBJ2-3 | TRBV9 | TGTGCCAGCAGCGGACGACTAGCGGGTAGCACAGATACGCAGTATTTT | CASSGRLAGSTDTQYF
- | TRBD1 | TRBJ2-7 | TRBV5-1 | TGCGCCAGCAGCCCCGGGACAGGGAGGGTTGAGCAGTACTTC | CASSPGTGRVEQYF
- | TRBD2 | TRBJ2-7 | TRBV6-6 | TGTGCCAGCAGTTCCCCTAGCGGGAGCTACGAGCAGTACTTC | CASSSPSGSYEQYF
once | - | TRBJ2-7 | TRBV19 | TGTGCCAGTAGTATGGGCAGGGCGAGCTCCTACGAGCAGTACTTC | CASSMGRASSYEQYF
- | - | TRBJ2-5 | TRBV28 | TGTGCCAGCAGTATGGCCGCCCTCCAGACCCAGTACTTC | CASSMAALQTQYF
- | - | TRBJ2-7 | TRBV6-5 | TGTGCCAGCAGTTACGCGGGCCCCTCCTACGAGCAGTACTTC | CASSYAGPSYEQYF
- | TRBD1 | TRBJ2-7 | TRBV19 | TGTGCCAGTAGTATAGCGGGACAGGGTTCATACGAGCAGTACTTC | CASSIAGQGSYEQYF
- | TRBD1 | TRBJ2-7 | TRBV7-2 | TGTGCCAGCAGCATACGGACAGGGGAGACCTACGAGCAGTACTTC | CASSIRTGETYEQYF
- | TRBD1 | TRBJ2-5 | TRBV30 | TGTGCCTGGAGTGTACCCCGGGACAGGGCTCCTGAGGGGGGGACCCAGTACTTC | CAWSVPRDRAPEGGTQYF
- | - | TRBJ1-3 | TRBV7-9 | TGTGCCAGCCGGGGCAACTCTGGAAACACCATATATTTT | CASRGNSGNTIYF
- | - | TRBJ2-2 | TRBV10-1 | TGCGCCAGCAGCCTAATTTGGTCCGGCACCGGGGAGCTGTTTTTT | CASSLIWSGTGELFF
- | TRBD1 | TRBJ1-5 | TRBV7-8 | TGTGCCAGCAGCCTGACAGGGGCTGGGGGCAATCAGCCCCAGCATTTT | CASSLTGAGGNQPQHF
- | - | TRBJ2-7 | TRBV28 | TGTGCCAGCAGTCTCCGTCCAGGGCCGGATCACGAGCAGTACTTC | CASSLRPGPDHEQYF
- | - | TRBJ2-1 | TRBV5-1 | TGCGCCAGCAGCCTTGTCTCAGGGGTCAATGAGCAGTTCTTC | CASSLVSGVNEQFF
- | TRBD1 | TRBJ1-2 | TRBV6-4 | TGTGCCAGCAGTGCAGACAGGGGCCTCTCCTACACCTTC | CASSADRGLSYTF
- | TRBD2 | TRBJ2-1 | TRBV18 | TGTGCCAGCTCACCATCGACTAGCGGGAACTACAATGAGCAGTTCTTC | CASSPSTSGNYNEQFF
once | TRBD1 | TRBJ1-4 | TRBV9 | TGTGCCAGCAGCGTATCCGGGACAGGGAATGAAAAACTGTTTTTT | CASSVSGTGNEKLFF
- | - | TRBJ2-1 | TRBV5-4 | TGTGCCAGCAGCACCCACATCGATAGTTCCGCTGAGCAGTTCTTC | CASSTHIDSSAEQFF
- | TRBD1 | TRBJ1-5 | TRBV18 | TGTGCCAGCTCAGCGACAGGGACGGGCCAGCCCCAGCATTTT | CASSATGTGQPQHF
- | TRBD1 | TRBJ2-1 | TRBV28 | TGTGCCAGCAAACCACAGGGGGTGATGGCGCATGAGCAGTTCTTC | CASKPQGVMAHEQFF
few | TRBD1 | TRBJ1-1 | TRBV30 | TGTGCCCAGGGACAGGAAACTGAAGCTTTCTTT | CAQGQETEAFF
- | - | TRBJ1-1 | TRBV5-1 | TGCGCCAGCAGCAGGGGGGGAAGTATTGAGGAAGCTTTCTTT | CASSRGGSIEEAFF
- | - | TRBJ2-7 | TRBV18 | TGTGCCAGCTCACCTTTACAGGGGGGGAAGGAGCAGTACTTC | CASSPLQGGKEQYF
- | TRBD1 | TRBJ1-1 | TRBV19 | TGTGCCAGTAGTTGGACAGGGGGCGGAACTGAAGCTTTCTTT | CASSWTGGGTEAFF
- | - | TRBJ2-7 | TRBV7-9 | TGTGCCAGCAGCCCCTCGGGACGGAGATACGAGCAGTACTTC | CASSPSGRRYEQYF
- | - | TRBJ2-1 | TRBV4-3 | TGCGCCAGCAGCGTACAACTGCAGTACTCCTACAATGAGCAGTTCTTC | CASSVQLQYSYNEQFF
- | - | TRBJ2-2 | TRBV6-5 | TGTGCCAGCAGTTATAACAGGGATCCCACCGGGGAGCTGTTTTTT | CASSYNRDPTGELFF
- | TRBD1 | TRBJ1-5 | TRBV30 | TGTGCCTGGTCGACAGGGGGCAATCAGCCCCAGCATTTT | CAWSTGGNQPQHF
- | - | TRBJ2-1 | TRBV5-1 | TGCGCCAGCAGCGCCCGGGACGTAGAGCAGTTCTTC | CASSARDVEQFF
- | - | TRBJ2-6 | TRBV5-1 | TGCGCCAGCAGCTTTGAACTGATCTCTGGGGCCAACGTCCTGACTTTC | CASSFELISGANVLTF